The rows below give T cell receptor beta chains drawn from one sample of a study of vaccination effects on CD4 cells after COVID-19. Clones were read by immunoSEQ multiplex PCR, and TCRdb kept only the in-frame ones, dropping some. The sample consists of approximately 26,000 clones, around 79% of them appearing once. These TCRs' antigens remain unknown. The specimen comprised CD4+ T cells from PBMCs cultured with SARS-CoV-2 spike peptides, sampled after COVID-19 vaccination. The origin of the receptors is a human donor who received a COVID-19 vaccine. Some clones in this sample may be carry-over from other donors' samples. Both conserved end residues are part of each CDR3. The order of the fields is V gene, D gene, CDR3 protein. D genes are given only for firm matches.

V: TRBV6-5
D: TRBD1
CDR3: CAIYEPGQLNEKLFF

V: TRBV5-8
D: .
CDR3: CASSYALIRSGNTIYF

V: TRBV7-3
D: .
CDR3: CASSLYSGNTIYF

V: TRBV28
D: .
CDR3: CASSPGPFNQPQHF

V: TRBV30
D: .
CDR3: CAWSVVGVPNEKLFF

V: TRBV30
D: .
CDR3: CAWSVHGDQPQHF

V: TRBV18
D: .
CDR3: CASSPLDNQETQYF

V: TRBV5-6
D: .
CDR3: CASSFIDRGHGRIGYTF

V: TRBV7-2
D: .
CDR3: CASSFTAPSGLFF

V: TRBV5-1
D: .
CDR3: CASSLRGQQETQYF

V: TRBV7-3
D: .
CDR3: CASSLTGGYSNQPQHF

V: TRBV30
D: .
CDR3: CAWKKGGAGSSGNTIYF

V: TRBV9
D: .
CDR3: CASSGGSQNTEAFF

V: TRBV29-1
D: .
CDR3: CSVEPGVGTEAFF

V: TRBV5-1
D: TRBD2
CDR3: CASSLGGFEKNIQYF

V: TRBV5-1
D: TRBD2
CDR3: CASSRTSARYNEQFF

V: TRBV10-3
D: .
CDR3: CAISTTVVGSPLHF

V: TRBV14
D: .
CDR3: CASSQEEGGTNTIYF

V: TRBV19
D: TRBD1
CDR3: CASSHQTGDQPQHF

V: TRBV6-5
D: .
CDR3: CASSPGGQRETQYF

V: TRBV12-3/TRBV12-4
D: .
CDR3: CASSFNFNYGYTF

V: TRBV5-1
D: .
CDR3: CASSLTAMNTEAFF

V: TRBV9
D: .
CDR3: CASSVSLSFPDTQYF

V: TRBV4-3
D: .
CDR3: CASSQETREPGELFF

V: TRBV5-1
D: .
CDR3: CASRRTGNEQFF

V: TRBV29-1
D: .
CDR3: CSVCRNSPLHF

V: TRBV9
D: TRBD1
CDR3: CASSVGQGGGWGTEAFF

V: TRBV5-4
D: .
CDR3: CASSSGADVTNEKLFF

V: TRBV24-1
D: .
CDR3: CATSVRGASYNEQFF

V: TRBV6-6
D: .
CDR3: CASSLTGSNSGNTIYF

V: TRBV7-3
D: TRBD1
CDR3: CASSPGTGVPGELFF

V: TRBV19
D: TRBD1
CDR3: CASTTFPGQGTQPQHF

V: TRBV28
D: TRBD1
CDR3: CASRTGQGNSPLHF

V: TRBV2
D: TRBD2
CDR3: CASSASSGSYEQYF

V: TRBV5-4
D: .
CDR3: CASSLGQDYTDTQYF

V: TRBV29-1
D: .
CDR3: CSGSILNTEAFF

V: TRBV18
D: .
CDR3: CASRPGPNTGELFF

V: TRBV7-2
D: .
CDR3: CASSLDWGGYTF

V: TRBV2
D: .
CDR3: CASSALLWDDSNQPQHF

V: TRBV19
D: TRBD1
CDR3: CASGGQGSIGELFF

V: TRBV3-1/TRBV3-2
D: .
CDR3: CASSRRGTEDIQYF

V: TRBV4-3
D: .
CDR3: CASSQDPRQPTNTGELFF

V: TRBV18
D: TRBD1
CDR3: CASSPDRVDTGELFF

V: TRBV3-1/TRBV3-2
D: .
CDR3: CASSQDPGYNEQFF

V: TRBV5-5
D: TRBD1
CDR3: CASRPGTDNQPQHF

V: TRBV27
D: TRBD1
CDR3: CASSLNRGFGNTIYF

V: TRBV3-1/TRBV3-2
D: TRBD2
CDR3: CASSQLGGAGANVLTF